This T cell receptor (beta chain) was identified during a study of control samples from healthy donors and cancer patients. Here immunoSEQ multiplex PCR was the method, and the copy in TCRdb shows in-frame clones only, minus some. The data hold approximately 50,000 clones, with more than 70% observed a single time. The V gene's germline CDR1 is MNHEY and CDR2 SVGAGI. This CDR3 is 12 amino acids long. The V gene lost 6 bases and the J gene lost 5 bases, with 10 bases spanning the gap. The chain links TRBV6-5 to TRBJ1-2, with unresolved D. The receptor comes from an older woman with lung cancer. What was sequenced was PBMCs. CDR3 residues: CASRMTGYGYTF. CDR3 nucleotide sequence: TGTGCCAGCAGAATGACGGGGTATGGCTACACCTTC.